The next 22 T cell receptor beta chains were all read from a single sample in a study of memory CD4+ T cells and cytomegalovirus serostatus. Single viable CD3+CD4+CD8-CD45RO+ cells were sorted as the memory CD4+ T cells. Clones were read by immunoSEQ multiplex PCR, and TCRdb kept only the in-frame ones, dropping some. The profile shows around 50,000 clones, approximately 81% of them singletons. Sequenced: memory CD4+ T cells from blood. These TCRs come from an adult in good health and CMV-seropositive.

The V call is TRBV11-1, the J call TRBJ2-5, with a possible D match to TRBD1 (5 bases). CDR3 size: 14 residues. Germline assignment: CDR1 SGHAT and CDR2 FQDESV (reference sequence). The ends were cut back, 6 bases at V and 3 bases at J, with 14 bases in the middle. The CDR3 nucleotides read TGTGCCAGCAGTTCGTGGGGCCAAAAAGAGACCCAGTACTTC. It codes for CASSSWGQKETQYF.

The chain combines TRBV15 with TRBJ1-2, with TRBD1 identical over 8 bases. The CDR3 sequence is 15 residues long. Germline CDR1 reads LNHNV; CDR2 reads YYDKDF (reference sequence). With 0 bases clipped from V and 4 bases from J, the junction kept 4 bases outside the gene matches. CDR3 amino acids: CATSREAGGGYGYTF. The CDR3 DNA is TGTGCCACCAGCAGAGAGGCAGGGGGCGGCTATGGCTACACCTTC. Filled out from reference TRBV15 and TRBJ1-2, the complete variable domain reads DAMVIQNPRYQVTQFGKPVTLSCSQTLNHNVMYWYQQKSSQAPKLLFHYYDKDFNNEADTPDNFQSRRPNTSFCFLDIRSPGLGDTAMYLCATSREAGGGYGYTFGSGTRLTVV.

This rearrangement joins TRBV15 to TRBJ2-5; 9 bases are a match to TRBD2. This CDR3 has 17 amino acids. From germline, CDR1 is LNHNV and CDR2 YYDKDF (reference sequence). V trimming: 3 bases; J trimming: 3 bases; junction bases outside the gene matches: 11. The CDR3 reads CATSSLRDSGGEETQYF. The CDR3 nucleotides read TGTGCCACCAGCAGCCTGAGAGATAGCGGGGGCGAAGAGACCCAGTACTTC.

The J gene is TRBJ1-4, the V gene TRBV2; 8 nucleotides agree with TRBD1. Germline trimming cut 5 bases from V and 7 bases from J; bases unmatched to any gene: 6. Per the germline V gene, CDR1 is SNHLY and CDR2 is FYNNEI. The CDR3 has 14 residues. This CDR3 reads CASSSQGAGEKLFF. The CDR3 coding sequence is TGTGCCAGCAGTTCGCAGGGGGCGGGTGAAAAACTGTTTTTT. The complete variable domain, with remaining parts taken from reference TRBV2 and TRBJ1-4, reads EPEVTQTPSHQVTQMGQEVILRCVPISNHLYFYWYRQILGQKVEFLVSFYNNEISEKSEIFDDQFSVERPDGSNFTLKIRSTKLEDSAMYFCASSSQGAGEKLFFGSGTQLSVL.

This clone has a handful of counts. The chain couples TRBV6-5 to TRBJ2-4; D not resolved. The V and J ends lost 6 bases and 5 bases respectively, with 5 bases between them. Germline CDR1 and CDR2: MNHEY and SVGAGI. The CDR3 totals 11 residues. DNA for the CDR3: TGTGCCAGCAGCACCGAAAACATTCAGTACTTC. Its translation: CASSTENIQYF.

This rearrangement joins TRBV6-6 to TRBJ2-3; possible D gene TRBD1, 5 bases. Per the germline V gene, CDR1 is MNHNY and CDR2 is SVGAGI (reference sequence). Trimming removed 5 bases at V and 5 bases at J, with 8 bases between. This CDR3 comprises 12 residues. The CDR3 DNA sequence: TGTGCCAGCAGTGCGCAGGGAGATACGCAGTATTTT. This sequence encodes CASSAQGDTQYF.

The chain carries TRBV18 and TRBJ2-2; D is undetermined. CDR3 length: 14 amino acids. V was pared by 3 bases and J by 7 bases, with 12 bases between. Germline-derived CDR1 and CDR2 are KGHSH and LQKENI. The CDR3 DNA follows: TGTGCCAGCTCACCTAACCCCCCGGGCGGGGAGCTGTTTTTT. It specifies CASSPNPPGGELFF.

In this sample, this clone turned up once. The chain employs TRBV27 and TRBJ2-2, with TRBD1 identical over 12 bases. V gave up 5 bases and J gave up 5 bases; unmatched junction bases: 15. CDR3 size: 19 residues. The germline V gene has CDR1 MNHEY and CDR2 SMNVEV (reference sequence). The CDR3 loop is CASSPYPPGQGAGTGELFF. In DNA form, the CDR3 reads TGTGCCAGCAGTCCATACCCTCCGGGACAGGGGGCGGGTACCGGGGAGCTGTTTTTT.

The V gene is TRBV15, the J gene TRBJ1-4; 9 nucleotides line up with TRBD1. From germline, CDR1 is LNHNV and CDR2 YYDKDF (reference sequence). The CDR3 has 18 amino acids. J was trimmed by 2 bases and V by 0 bases; bases with no gene match: 7. CDR3 region: CATSRDRTGVGTNEKLFF. The CDR3, as DNA: TGTGCCACCAGCAGAGACAGGACAGGGGTTGGGACTAATGAAAAACTGTTTTTT.

This clone was counted once. The chain employs TRBV7-2 and TRBJ2-5, with D possibly matching TRBD2 (6 bases). Germline V gene lookup returns CDR1 SGHTA and CDR2 FQGNSA. V was shortened by 4 bases and J by 6 bases, with 12 bases between the two germline ends. The CDR3 length is 13 residues. CDR3 sequence (DNA): TGTGCCAGCAGCTCCTCGGGGGAGCAGACCCAGTACTTC. This codes for CASSSSGEQTQYF.

The gene calls are TRBV5-6 and TRBJ1-6; TRBD1 is a possible D gene (5 bases). The ends were cut back, 1 base at V and 11 bases at J, with 16 bases in the middle. Germline V lookup: CDR1 SGHDT, CDR2 YYEEEE. The length of the CDR3 is 15 residues. Here the CDR3 DNA reads TGTGCCAGCAGCTTGTCCCCAGGGTCCGCGGCACCCCTCCACTTT. Residues: CASSLSPGSAAPLHF. The entire variable domain, with the rest obtained from reference TRBV5-6 and TRBJ1-6, is as follows: DAGVTQSPTHLIKTRGQQVTLRCSPKSGHDTVSWYQQALGQGPQFIFQYYEEEERQRGNFPDRFSGHQFPNYSSELNVNALLLGDSALYLCASSLSPGSAAPLHFGNGTRLTVT.

The CDR3 DNA sequence: TGCAGCGTTCTTAGGCGTGGCGAGCAGTACTTC. It yields the protein CSVLRRGEQYF. V usage is TRBV29-1 and J usage is TRBJ2-7, with D hard to call. Germline CDR1 and CDR2: SQVTM and ANQGSEA. The V and J ends lost 5 bases and 6 bases respectively, with 11 bases between them. The CDR3 totals 11 residues.

This clone was counted between two and nine times. V usage is TRBV2 and J usage is TRBJ2-5, with 7 positions matching TRBD2. V trimming: 3 bases; J trimming: 5 bases; junction bases outside the gene matches: 9. Germline CDR1 and CDR2: SNHLY and FYNNEI. The CDR3 is made up of 15 amino acids. This chain's CDR3 is CASSDQRGGWETQYF. Written as DNA, the CDR3 is TGTGCCAGCAGTGACCAAAGGGGAGGGTGGGAGACCCAGTACTTC. The variable domain in full, completed from reference TRBV2 and TRBJ2-5, reads EPEVTQTPSHQVTQMGQEVILRCVPISNHLYFYWYRQILGQKVEFLVSFYNNEISEKSEIFDDQFSVERPDGSNFTLKIRSTKLEDSAMYFCASSDQRGGWETQYFGPGTRLLVL.

This clone has just one count. V gene TRBV10-2 combines with J gene TRBJ1-3; D is ambiguous. Trimming left V 4 bases short and J 3 bases short, with 13 bases between. CDR3 size: 15 residues. Per the germline V gene, CDR1 is WSHSY and CDR2 is SAAADI. CDR3 loop: CASSAEGEIGNTIYF. The CDR3 nucleotides read TGCGCCAGCAGTGCCGAAGGAGAAATTGGAAACACCATATATTTT.

J is TRBJ2-7 and V is TRBV28; weak D call: TRBD2 (5 bases). V lost 2 bases and J lost 0, with 11 bases in between. CDR3 length: 15 residues. CDR1 and CDR2 (germline): MDHEN, SYDVKM. In DNA form, the CDR3 reads TGTGCCAGCAGTTTAATCAGCGGCCACTCCTACGAGCAGTACTTC. This encodes CASSLISGHSYEQYF. The variable domain in full, completed from reference TRBV28 and TRBJ2-7, reads DVKVTQSSRYLVKRTGEKVFLECVQDMDHENMFWYRQDPGLGLRLIYFSYDVKMKEKGDIPEGYSVSREKKERFSLILESASTNQTSMYLCASSLISGHSYEQYFGPGTRLTVT.

The chain links TRBV15 to TRBJ2-1; TRBD1 matches at 8 bases. The V gene end was trimmed by 1 base and the J gene end by 13 bases; junction bases not matched to a gene: 6. Germline V lookup: CDR1 LNHNV, CDR2 YYDKDF (reference sequence). The CDR3 runs 13 residues. CDR3 protein: CATSRAIQGVQFF. The CDR3 nucleotides are TGTGCCACCAGCAGAGCCATACAGGGGGTCCAGTTCTTC.

This sequence joins TRBV5-1 and TRBJ2-5, with D perhaps given as TRBD1 or TRBD2 (5 bases each). The germline V and J ends were trimmed by 4 bases and 3 bases, with 10 bases remaining between them. CDR1 SGHRS and CDR2 YFSETQ come from the germline V gene. The CDR3 spans 13 residues. The CDR3 reads CASSKVGEETQYF. The CDR3 DNA reads TGCGCCAGCAGCAAGGTGGGGGAAGAGACCCAGTACTTC.

V gene TRBV7-2 combines with J gene TRBJ2-1; TRBD2 matches at 8 bases. Germline CDR1 reads SGHTA; CDR2 reads FQGNSA. The CDR3 is made up of 15 amino acids. Trimming at V came to 2 bases and at J to 5 bases, leaving 5 bases not matched to a gene. As DNA, the CDR3 is TGTGCCAGCAGCTTAACCGGGGGGGCGAACAATGAGCAGTTCTTC. It yields the protein CASSLTGGANNEQFF. Full variable domain (outside the CDR3, taken from reference TRBV7-2 and TRBJ2-1): GAGVSQSPSNKVTEKGKDVELRCDPISGHTALYWYRQSLGQGLEFLIYFQGNSAPDKSGLPSDRFSAERTGGSVSTLTIQRTQQEDSAVYLCASSLTGGANNEQFFGPGTRLTVL.

This clone was observed a handful of times. The rearrangement uses TRBV7-9 and TRBJ2-7; TRBD1 is a possible D gene (7 bases). The V gene's germline CDR1 is SEHNR and CDR2 FQNEAQ (reference sequence). Trimming stripped 0 bases from V and 1 base from J, with 10 bases between. This CDR3 has 15 amino acids. The CDR3 here is CASSLASGGSYEQYF. For the CDR3, the DNA is TGTGCCAGCAGCTTAGCATCAGGGGGGTCCTACGAGCAGTACTTC.

The rearrangement uses TRBV18 and TRBJ2-5; the match to TRBD1 covers 7 bases. Germline V gene lookup returns CDR1 KGHSH and CDR2 LQKENI. CDR3 length: 14 residues. V lost 2 bases, J lost 4 bases, and 4 bases stayed unmatched. The CDR3 here is CASSPTGVPETQYF. The CDR3 bases are TGTGCCAGCTCACCAACAGGGGTCCCAGAGACCCAGTACTTC.

This clone was observed a handful of times. The V gene is TRBV5-1, the J gene TRBJ2-6; D not certain. Trimming removed 1 base from V and 0 bases from J, with 5 bases in between. Germline V gives CDR1 SGHRS, CDR2 YFSETQ. The CDR3 is made up of 15 amino acids. The CDR3 loop reads CASSLPSSGANVLTF. Here the CDR3 DNA reads TGCGCCAGCAGCTTGCCCAGCTCTGGGGCCAACGTCCTGACTTTC. Combining the CDR3 with reference TRBV5-1 and TRBJ2-6 gives the whole variable domain KAGVTQTPRYLIKTRGQQVTLSCSPISGHRSVSWYQQTPGQGLQFLFEYFSETQRNKGNFPGRFSGRQFSNSRSEMNVSTLELGDSALYLCASSLPSSGANVLTFGAGSRLTVL.

V gene TRBV6-6 combines with J gene TRBJ2-1; D unresolved. The CDR3 contains 14 residues. CDR1 and CDR2 (germline): MNHNY, SVGAGI (reference sequence). V was cut by 5 bases and J by 2 bases, with 10 bases left in between. CDR3 protein: CASSQTLTYNEQFF. DNA of the CDR3: TGTGCCAGCAGTCAAACCTTAACCTACAATGAGCAGTTCTTC.